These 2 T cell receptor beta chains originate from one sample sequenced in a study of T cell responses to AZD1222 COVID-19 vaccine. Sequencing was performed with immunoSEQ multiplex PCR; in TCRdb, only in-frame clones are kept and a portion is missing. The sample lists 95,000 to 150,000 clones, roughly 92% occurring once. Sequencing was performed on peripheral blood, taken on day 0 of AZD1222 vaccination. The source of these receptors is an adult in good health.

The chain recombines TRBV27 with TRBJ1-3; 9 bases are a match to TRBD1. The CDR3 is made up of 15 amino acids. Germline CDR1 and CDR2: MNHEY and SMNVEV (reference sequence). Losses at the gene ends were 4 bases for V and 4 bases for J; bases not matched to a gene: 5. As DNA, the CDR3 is TGTGCCAGCAGTTCGGGGACAGGGCGAGGAAACACCATATATTTT. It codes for CASSSGTGRGNTIYF.

The CDR3 coding sequence is TGTGCCAGCAGTTTGCCCCCCGCAGATACGCAGTATTTT. Amino acids: CASSLPPADTQYF. The genes are TRBV12-3 or TRBV12-4 and TRBJ2-3; D unclear. The CDR3 covers 13 residues. The V end was cut by 3 bases, the J end by 4 bases, with 8 bases between.